This is a list of T cell receptor beta chains from one sample in a study of regulatory T cells in long-lasting Graves disease. TCRdb re-called the multiplex PCR reads through MiXCR, storing one row per CDR3 protein. The sample includes 440,000 or so distinct CDR3 sequences, about 16% of them seen just once. The same sample was also studied in work on T cells in Graves' hyperthyroidism and ophthalmopathy.

The sample consisted of peripheral blood mononuclear cells (PBMCs), taken at new diagnosis, from a patient treated with antithyroid drugs. These TCRs come from a woman aged 25 to 39 with Graves disease. The CDR3 runs from the conserved cysteine through the conserved F or W. Each record gives: D gene, V gene, clone size, J gene, CDR3 DNA, CDR3 protein. A D gene is named only where the DNA matches it firmly. Expanded clones get a size class; other rows say once, few or many, or leave the size out.

D: NA
V: TRBV6-1
size: NA
J: TRBJ2-1
DNA: TGTGCCAGCAAACGTCTTCGCTCCTACAATGAGCAGTTCTTC
CDR3: CASKRLRSYNEQFF

D: TRBD1
V: TRBV10-1
size: many
J: TRBJ2-1
DNA: TGCGCCAGCAGTGAGTCATGGCCAGGGGGCTACAATGAGCAGTTCTTC
CDR3: CASSESWPGGYNEQFF

D: NA
V: TRBV19
size: few
J: TRBJ2-1
DNA: TGTGCCAGTAGTATTATCCCGCCCTCGTCCTACAATGAGCAGTTCTTC
CDR3: CASSIIPPSSYNEQFF

D: TRBD2
V: TRBV28
size: many
J: TRBJ2-1
DNA: TGTGCCAGCAGTCAATGGACTAGCGGGAGAAACAATGAGCAGTTCTTC
CDR3: CASSQWTSGRNNEQFF

D: NA
V: TRBV12-3/TRBV12-4
size: few
J: TRBJ2-2
DNA: TGTGCCAGCAGTTCCGACTTAGCCGGGGAGCTGTTTTTT
CDR3: CASSSDLAGELFF

D: NA
V: TRBV7-2
size: few
J: TRBJ1-1
DNA: TGTGCCAGCACCCTCGCCGGGAACACTGAAGCTTTCTTT
CDR3: CASTLAGNTEAFF

D: NA
V: TRBV10-3
size: few
J: TRBJ2-3
DNA: TGTGCCATCAGCCCGGGCCGGGATACGCAGTATTTT
CDR3: CAISPGRDTQYF

D: NA
V: TRBV28
size: many
J: TRBJ2-7
DNA: TGTGCCAGCAGCCTTGGGAGGGGGCGCAGGTCGGTCGAGCAGTACTTC
CDR3: CASSLGRGRRSVEQYF

D: TRBD2
V: TRBV2
size: many
J: TRBJ2-3
DNA: TGTGCCAGCAACGCACCTCCGGGACTAGCGTCGCGGACAGATACGCAGTATTTT
CDR3: CASNAPPGLASRTDTQYF

D: NA
V: TRBV19
size: few
J: TRBJ2-1
DNA: TGTGCCAGTAAGGGGGATAATTACAATGAGCAGTTCTTC
CDR3: CASKGDNYNEQFF

D: NA
V: TRBV13
size: NA
J: TRBJ2-1
DNA: TGTGCCAGCAGCGTTCCGAACAATGAGCAGTTCTTC
CDR3: CASSVPNNEQFF

D: TRBD2
V: TRBV6-7
size: many
J: TRBJ2-2
DNA: TGTGCCAGCAGTTACCCCCAGCGGGAGGCCAGGGGGAACACCGGGGAGCTGTTTTTT
CDR3: CASSYPQREARGNTGELFF